These 28 T cell receptor beta chains share one sample of origin, sequenced in a study of shared T cell receptors in the human thymus. This table comes from immunoSEQ multiplex PCR, and its TCRdb copy is limited to in-frame clones, with some not included. The profile covers hundreds of thousands of clones, with around 87% appearing a single time and roughly 0.0089% taken by the ten largest. The data were also submitted as part of a second study, on human thymus T cells.

The specimen was thymocytes. Receptors were obtained from a boy in the first two years of life with a congenital heart defect.

This chain connects TRBV13 to TRBJ2-1; D perhaps matches TRBD2 (6 bases). Germline V gene sequence: CDR1 PRHDT, CDR2 FYEKMQ (reference sequence). The CDR3 spans 13 residues. The germline V and J ends were trimmed by 4 bases and 8 bases, with 12 bases remaining between them. CDR3 amino acids: CASSSRGSHEQFF. In DNA form, the CDR3 reads TGTGCCAGCAGCTCTCGGGGGTCGCATGAGCAGTTCTTC.

The CDR3 is CSPGGGTGVEEQYF. CDR3 DNA sequence: TGCAGCCCCGGGGGGGGGACAGGGGTTGAAGAGCAGTACTTC. The chain combines TRBV29-1 with TRBJ2-7; 10 nucleotides match TRBD1. This CDR3 is 14 amino acids long. The germline V gene has CDR1 SQVTM and CDR2 ANQGSEA. Trimming removed 8 bases from V and 7 bases from J; junction bases left unmatched: 14.

This chain joins TRBV28 and TRBJ1-2; TRBD1 might be the D (5 bases). V lost 6 bases and J lost 2, with 16 bases in between. CDR3 length: 15 residues. Per the germline V gene, CDR1 is MDHEN and CDR2 is SYDVKM. CDR3 in amino acids: CASSPPWTLNYGYTF. The DNA for the CDR3 is TGTGCCAGCAGCCCCCCTTGGACACTAAACTATGGCTACACCTTC.

The V and J genes are TRBV28 and TRBJ2-7; 8 bases match TRBD1. Germline trimming cut 6 bases from V and 4 bases from J; bases unmatched to any gene: 5. Germline V gives CDR1 MDHEN, CDR2 SYDVKM. The CDR3 has 13 amino acids. The CDR3 nucleotides read TGTGCCAGCAGGGGCAGGGGGCTGTACGAGCAGTACTTC. Residues: CASRGRGLYEQYF. Filled out from reference TRBV28 and TRBJ2-7, the complete variable domain reads DVKVTQSSRYLVKRTGEKVFLECVQDMDHENMFWYRQDPGLGLRLIYFSYDVKMKEKGDIPEGYSVSREKKERFSLILESASTNQTSMYLCASRGRGLYEQYFGPGTRLTVT.

The chain recombines TRBV4-1 with TRBJ2-6; the match to TRBD1 covers 9 bases. Looked up from germline, CDR1 is MGHRA and CDR2 is YSYEKL. There are 20 residues in the CDR3. V trimming: 2 bases; J trimming: 1 base; junction bases outside the gene matches: 12. CDR3 DNA sequence: TGCGCCAGCAGCCAATGGTGTTCGGGACAGGGTGCTTCTGGGGCCAACGTCCTGACTTTC. Protein sequence: CASSQWCSGQGASGANVLTF.

This chain connects TRBV4-3 to TRBJ1-2, with D hard to call. The CDR3 spans 15 residues. Germline lookup yields CDR1 LGHNA and CDR2 YSLEER. Trimming left V 4 bases short and J 0 bases short, with 12 bases between. CDR3 amino acids: CASSPPGGSNYGYTF. CDR3 coding DNA: TGCGCCAGCAGCCCTCCGGGAGGCTCTAACTATGGCTACACCTTC.

The rearrangement joins TRBV4-3 to TRBJ2-7; TRBD2 might be the D (6 bases). Between the trimmed V and J ends, which lost 1 base and 3 bases, there was a span of 19 bases. Germline CDR1 is LGHNA and CDR2 is YSLEER. This CDR3 is built from 17 residues. This CDR3 reads CASSQGGDSGRYYEQYF. The CDR3 nucleotides read TGCGCCAGCAGCCAAGGCGGGGATTCCGGGCGTTACTACGAGCAGTACTTC.

This clone was seen just once. The V gene is TRBV11-2, the J gene TRBJ2-2, with D possibly being TRBD1 (5 bases). V lost 5 bases to trimming and J lost 4 bases, with 17 bases between them. The CDR3 is made up of 16 amino acids. Germline V gives CDR1 SGHAT, CDR2 FQNNGV. CDR3 protein: CASSPPQGSGTGELFF. In nucleotides, the CDR3 is TGTGCCAGCAGCCCCCCCCAGGGCAGTGGCACCGGGGAGCTGTTTTTT.

Only a few counts were recorded for this clone. V is TRBV10-3 and J is TRBJ1-1; tentative D call: TRBD1 (6 bases). This CDR3 comprises 15 residues. Germline lookup yields CDR1 ENHRY and CDR2 SYGVKD. V lost 3 bases and J 0 bases, leaving 11 bases between the germline ends. As DNA, the CDR3 is TGTGCCATCAGTGACCCGGACAGCTTGAACACTGAAGCTTTCTTT. Translating gives CAISDPDSLNTEAFF.

The CDR3 reads CASSPPDRGTTEAFF. CDR3 DNA: TGTGCCAGCAGTCCACCGGACAGGGGGACCACTGAAGCTTTCTTT. The V call is TRBV27, the J call TRBJ1-1; TRBD1 aligns across 10 bases. The junction had 7 bases not matched to a gene; V was cut back by 5 bases and J by 4 bases. Germline V gives CDR1 MNHEY, CDR2 SMNVEV (reference sequence). This CDR3 contains 15 residues.

J is TRBJ2-3 and V is TRBV4-2, with 7 bases matching TRBD2. The junction had 6 bases not matched to a gene; V was cut back by 1 base and J by 5 bases. From germline, CDR1 is LGHNA and CDR2 YNFKEQ. The CDR3 is 15 residues long. The CDR3 sequence: CASSQGASGRDTQYF. The CDR3 DNA sequence: TGTGCCAGCAGCCAAGGAGCTAGCGGAAGAGATACGCAGTATTTT.

This chain uses TRBV4-1 with TRBJ2-1, with 12 positions matching TRBD2. CDR3 length: 17 residues. Germline V CDR1 and CDR2: MGHRA, YSYEKL. V was pared by 0 bases and J by 3 bases, with 3 bases of the junction left unmatched. The CDR3 loop reads CASSQDKGLAGYNEQFF. The CDR3 coding sequence is TGCGCCAGCAGCCAAGATAAGGGACTAGCGGGCTACAATGAGCAGTTCTTC.

The rearrangement joins TRBV4-3 to TRBJ2-7; D possibly corresponds to TRBD2 (5 bases). CDR3 size: 16 residues. Germline V gives CDR1 LGHNA, CDR2 YSLEER. V lost 5 bases and J lost 3, with 20 bases in between. The CDR3 DNA reads as TGCGCCAGCAGCGTATACGGGAACGTCAACATCTACGAGCAGTACTTC. Translation: CASSVYGNVNIYEQYF.

This clone turned up a few times. The rearrangement uses TRBV30 and TRBJ1-2; 7 bases match TRBD1. Looked up from germline, CDR1 is GTSNPN and CDR2 is SVGIG (reference sequence). The CDR3 extends over 15 amino acids. Trimming removed 0 bases from V and 8 bases from J; junction bases left unmatched: 12. The CDR3, as DNA: TGTGCCTGGAGTGTCGGGACAGTCCTCAAACCGGGCTACACCTTC. This encodes CAWSVGTVLKPGYTF. Full variable domain (outside the CDR3, taken from reference TRBV30 and TRBJ1-2): SQTIHQWPATLVQPVGSPLSLECTVEGTSNPNLYWYRQAAGRGLQLLFYSVGIGQISSEVPQNLSASRPQDRQFILSSKKLLLSDSGFYLCAWSVGTVLKPGYTFGSGTRLTVV.

This sequence joins TRBV10-3 and TRBJ1-2, with D possibly TRBD1 on 6 matching bases. The CDR3 totals 13 residues. Germline assignment: CDR1 ENHRY and CDR2 SYGVKD. Trimming took off 2 bases at V and 4 bases at J, with 8 bases between the two ends. The CDR3 DNA sequence: TGTGCCATCAGTGAGGCAGGGGCCTATGGCTACACCTTC. It yields the protein CAISEAGAYGYTF.

This clone was counted once. The rearrangement links TRBV2 to TRBJ2-7; 13 nucleotides line up with TRBD2. The CDR3 spans 19 residues. Germline loops: CDR1 SNHLY, CDR2 FYNNEI. V trimming: 6 bases; J trimming: 0 bases; junction bases outside the gene matches: 14. CDR3 in amino acids: CASSPGTSGILPISYEQYF. CDR3 DNA sequence: TGTGCCAGCAGCCCCGGGACTAGCGGGATCCTACCCATCTCCTACGAGCAGTACTTC.

The genes are TRBV5-1 and TRBJ2-1; TRBD2 aligns across 9 bases. Germline trimming cut 0 bases from V and 0 bases from J; bases unmatched to any gene: 4. The CDR3 totals 17 residues. The germline V gene encodes CDR1 SGHRS and CDR2 YFSETQ. As DNA, the CDR3 is TGCGCCAGCAGCTTGGGTAGCGGGAGATTCTCCTACAATGAGCAGTTCTTC. It translates to CASSLGSGRFSYNEQFF.

J is TRBJ1-1 and V is TRBV6-6; 7 bases are shared with TRBD1. The germline V gene has CDR1 MNHNY and CDR2 SVGAGI (reference sequence). V shed 5 bases and J 4 bases; nucleotides not matched to a gene: 13. This CDR3 has 16 amino acids. CDR3 in amino acids: CASSPLWPGGSTEAFF. The CDR3 DNA reads as TGTGCCAGCAGTCCCCTTTGGCCAGGGGGGAGCACTGAAGCTTTCTTT.

This rearrangement joins TRBV5-4 to TRBJ1-1; D unresolved. The length of the CDR3 is 13 residues. Trimming shortened V by 5 bases and J by 4 bases, and 12 bases separated the two germline ends. In germline, CDR1 is SGHNT, CDR2 YYREEE (reference sequence). The DNA of the CDR3 is TGTGCCAGCAGTTGGGAGCCAGGCACTGAAGCTTTCTTT. Encoded protein: CASSWEPGTEAFF.

A remark on this clone: Germline and junction disagree at one end, which may indicate a read error. The chain carries TRBV6-1 and TRBJ2-4, with 9 bases lining up with TRBD1. The CDR3 has 11 residues. In germline, CDR1 is MNHNS, CDR2 SASEGT. The CDR3 spells CASSAQGALGF. Here the CDR3 DNA reads TGTGCCAGCAGTGCACAGGGGGCTCTGGGCTTC.

The gene calls are TRBV25-1 and TRBJ1-1, with 7 bases matching TRBD1. The germline V gene has CDR1 MGHDK and CDR2 SYGVNS. This CDR3 region has 13 residues. V dropped 5 bases and J dropped 5; count of bases not matched to a gene: 5. Here the CDR3 DNA reads TGTGCCAGCAGTCCGCAGACAGGGACTGAAGCTTTCTTT. This translates into CASSPQTGTEAFF.

This clone was seen just once. The chain couples TRBV5-1 to TRBJ2-5; TRBD1 agrees at 8 bases. The V gene's germline CDR1 is SGHRS and CDR2 YFSETQ. Trimming at V came to 2 bases and at J to 4 bases, leaving 4 bases not matched to a gene. The CDR3 has 14 amino acids. The CDR3 sequence is CASSLTGGRETQYF. CDR3 nucleotides: TGCGCCAGCAGCTTAACAGGGGGGCGAGAGACCCAGTACTTC.

This clone was detected only a few times. The chain combines TRBV4-3 with TRBJ2-7, with 10 bases lining up with TRBD1. The CDR3 is 13 amino acids. J gave up 5 bases and V 4 bases, and 2 bases lay outside the gene matches. Germline assignment: CDR1 LGHNA and CDR2 YSLEER. The CDR3 nucleotides are TGCGCCAGCAGCCGGGACAGGGGACACGAGCAGTACTTC. Amino acid sequence: CASSRDRGHEQYF.

The chain combines TRBV2 with TRBJ1-5; TRBD1 matches 7 bases. Losses at the gene ends were 7 bases for V and 0 bases for J; bases not matched to a gene: 12. CDR1 SNHLY and CDR2 FYNNEI come from the germline V gene. This CDR3 spans 17 amino acids. In DNA, the CDR3 is TGTGCCAGCACTCCGGGACAGCTGCAAAATAGCAATCAGCCCCAGCATTTT. This sequence encodes CASTPGQLQNSNQPQHF.

This chain joins TRBV5-1 and TRBJ2-3; 8 positions agree with TRBD2. The J segment lost 1 base and the V segment lost 1 base, leaving 2 bases of the junction unmatched. The germline V gene encodes CDR1 SGHRS and CDR2 YFSETQ. The CDR3 runs 15 residues. This chain's CDR3 is CASSLRGGGTDTQYF. DNA of the CDR3: TGCGCCAGCAGCTTGCGGGGGGGCGGCACAGATACGCAGTATTTT.

This sequence joins TRBV28 and TRBJ2-2, with 7 bases matching TRBD1. The trim removed 5 bases at V and 1 base at J, leaving 4 bases unmatched. Germline lookup yields CDR1 MDHEN and CDR2 SYDVKM. This CDR3 has 15 residues. The CDR3 is CASSPRTGNTGELFF. As DNA, the CDR3 is TGTGCCAGCAGTCCCCGGACAGGGAACACCGGGGAGCTGTTTTTT.

The chain couples TRBV9 to TRBJ2-7; the D gene is possibly TRBD1 (6 bases). V lost 3 bases to trimming and J lost 2 bases, with 12 bases between them. Germline CDR1 is SGDLS and CDR2 is YYNGEE. The CDR3 sequence is 14 residues long. CDR3 nucleotide sequence: TGTGCCAGCAGCGGAGGTGGGGGCACCTACGAGCAGTACTTC. Residues: CASSGGGGTYEQYF.

The V gene is TRBV18, the J gene TRBJ2-7; D is perhaps TRBD1 (6 bases). The CDR3 length is 14 residues. V lost 5 bases and J lost 5, with 16 bases in between. In germline, CDR1 is KGHSH, CDR2 LQKENI. The CDR3, as DNA: TGTGCCAGCTCATCCGCAGGGGTACTCCACGAGCAGTACTTC. As protein: CASSSAGVLHEQYF.